This TCR beta chain comes out of a study of blood T cell repertoires in COVID-19. Across the study: The United States, Italy and Spain provided the acute and convalescent COVID-19 samples. The analysed material was cDNA or gDNA that came from T cells, B-cell-depleted T cells, or PBMCs.

Germline V gene data show CDR1 as MNHEY and CDR2 as SMNVEV (reference sequence). The CDR3 runs 13 residues. V lost 4 bases, J lost 10 bases, and 16 bases lay in between. The Seattle patients, enrolled during active infection, were followed longitudinally. Authors' analysis steps: Amplifying reference gene primers gave estimates of nucleated cell counts. Repertoires were generated with immunoSEQ multiplex PCR, while TCRdb's copy carries only in-frame clones and drops some. V and J calls and clone size are those listed in that table; D and trimming were worked out from the DNA. The sample comprises about 370,000 clones, roughly 90% of which are singletons, and less than 3.5% rests with the top ten.

The receptor's source is a woman in her twenties or thirties with COVID-19, enrolled during active disease. This chain connects TRBV27 to TRBJ1-2; maybe TRBD1 (6 bases). Sequencing was done on a sample of peripheral blood. The CDR3 nucleotides read TGTGCCAGCAGTTATGAAACGACAGGTGACTACACCTTC. Translated, it gives CASSYETTGDYTF.